A selection of T cell receptor beta chains follows, all from one sample in a study of EBV T-cell therapy then PD-1 blockade in nasopharyngeal carcinoma. Assay: immunoSEQ multiplex PCR; the TCRdb copy retains only in-frame clones and omits some. This table has about 22,000 clones, approximately 80% appearing once. These TCRs are of unknown antigen specificity. The specimen comprised CD8+ T cells from blood, sampled at day -245 from a patient whose treatment included autologous EBV-specific T cells and nivolumab. The origin of the receptors is a middle-aged man with nasopharyngeal carcinoma. The CDR3 runs from the conserved cysteine through the conserved F or W. The D gene is left open where the match is weak. Part of the rows lack a size; the others show once, few, many or a class for expanded clones.

-	-	TRBV4-3	TRBJ2-5	CASSQGPGSSETQYF	TGCGCCAGCAGCCAAGGGCCAGGGAGCTCGGAGACCCAGTACTTC
-	-	TRBV5-4	TRBJ2-3	CAEKPWGGARDTQYF	TGTGCCGAAAAGCCTTGGGGGGGGGCGCGGGATACGCAGTATTTT
TRBD1	-	TRBV29-1	TRBJ2-7	CSAVGDRGPYEQYF	TGCAGCGCCGTAGGGGACAGGGGCCCCTACGAGCAGTACTTC
-	-	TRBV9	TRBJ2-5	CASSAKQEQETQYF	TGTGCCAGCAGCGCCAAGCAGGAGCAAGAGACCCAGTACTTC
-	-	TRBV6-5	TRBJ2-1	CASSYSRPGSNEQFF	TGTGCCAGCAGTTACTCCCGCCCGGGCTCCAATGAGCAGTTCTTC
-	few	TRBV4-1	TRBJ1-5	CASSQDMGNSNQPQHF	TGCGCCAGCAGCCAAGATATGGGAAATAGCAATCAGCCCCAGCATTTT
TRBD1	-	TRBV7-9	TRBJ2-6	CASSPPDRAQSSGANVLTF	TGTGCCAGCAGCCCGCCCGACAGGGCCCAAAGCTCTGGGGCCAACGTCCTGACTTTC
-	-	TRBV30	TRBJ2-7	CAWSEREHTTYEQYF	TGTGCCTGGAGTGAGAGGGAACATACAACCTACGAGCAGTACTTC
-	-	TRBV27	TRBJ2-2	CATSLSVNTGELFF	TGTGCCACCTCTCTCTCAGTCAACACCGGGGAGCTGTTTTTT
-	-	TRBV29-1	TRBJ1-5	CSVEDPTGHQPQHF	TGCAGCGTTGAAGATCCGACAGGCCATCAGCCCCAGCATTTT
TRBD2	-	TRBV9	TRBJ2-7	CASSVDVGGRYEQYF	TGTGCCAGCAGCGTAGACGTGGGCGGGAGATACGAGCAGTACTTC
-	-	TRBV4-1	TRBJ1-2	CASSLPLGGYTF	TGCGCCAGCAGCCTACCGCTGGGCGGCTACACCTTC
-	-	TRBV29-1	TRBJ1-2	CSVFGSLFDYGYTF	TGCAGCGTTTTTGGCAGTCTCTTCGACTATGGCTACACCTTC
-	-	TRBV21-1	TRBJ2-7	CASSPLEGTSSYEQYF	TGTGCCAGCAGCCCCCTCGAGGGTACGAGCTCCTACGAGCAGTACTTC
-	-	TRBV6-5	TRBJ1-2	CASPSPGSDYGYTF	TGTGCCAGCCCTTCCCCAGGGTCTGACTATGGCTACACCTTC
-	-	TRBV21-1	TRBJ1-4	CASTTSATGRRFNEKLFF	TGTGCCAGCACCACTTCTGCGACAGGGAGGAGATTTAATGAAAAACTGTTTTTT
-	-	TRBV13	TRBJ2-7	CASSLVDRRNEQYF	TGTGCCAGCAGCTTAGTCGACAGGCGGAACGAGCAGTACTTC
-	-	TRBV6-5	TRBJ1-1	CASNSGGESTEAFF	TGTGCCAGCAACTCGGGAGGGGAGAGCACTGAAGCTTTCTTT
-	-	TRBV7-8	TRBJ2-1	CASSLGGEQFF	TGTGCCAGCAGCTTAGGGGGGGAGCAGTTCTTC
-	-	TRBV5-6	TRBJ1-2	CASRTAGANYGYTF	TGTGCCAGCAGGACGGCAGGGGCTAACTATGGCTACACCTTC
TRBD1	-	TRBV7-9	TRBJ2-7	CASSLGYTGGREQYF	TGTGCCAGCAGCTTGGGGTACACAGGGGGCCGAGAGCAGTACTTC
-	-	TRBV2	TRBJ2-7	CASSETGSYEQYF	TGTGCCAGCAGTGAGACAGGATCCTACGAGCAGTACTTC
TRBD1	-	TRBV23-1	TRBJ2-2	CASSQRNRGTGELFF	TGCGCCAGCAGTCAACGAAACAGGGGGACCGGGGAGCTGTTTTTT
TRBD2	-	TRBV6-2/TRBV6-3	TRBJ2-1	CASSYSGASGGSDEQFF	TGTGCCAGCAGTTACTCGGGGGCTAGCGGGGGTAGTGATGAGCAGTTCTTC
-	-	TRBV7-9	TRBJ1-1	CASSSTRRPGAEAFF	TGTGCCAGCAGCTCGACCCGACGCCCGGGGGCTGAAGCTTTCTTT
-	-	TRBV24-1	TRBJ2-7	CATSLLSSYEQYF	TGTGCCACCAGTCTGCTAAGCTCCTACGAGCAGTACTTC
TRBD2	-	TRBV4-3	TRBJ2-7	CASSQDLAGGYEQYF	TGCGCCAGCAGCCAAGATCTAGCGGGGGGTTACGAGCAGTACTTC
-	-	TRBV6-4	TRBJ2-1	CASSDRDNNEQFF	TGTGCCAGCAGTGACCGGGACAACAATGAGCAGTTCTTC
-	once	TRBV30	TRBJ2-7	CAWREDSYEQYF	TGTGCCTGGAGGGAAGACTCCTACGAGCAGTACTTC
-	few	TRBV12-3/TRBV12-4	TRBJ1-1	CASYGQEAFF	TGTGCCAGCTACGGACAGGAAGCTTTCTTT
-	-	TRBV3-1/TRBV3-2	TRBJ1-1	CASSQDFLSGQTTGTEAFF	TGTGCCAGCAGCCAAGATTTTTTATCCGGACAGACCACTGGCACTGAAGCTTTCTTT
-	-	TRBV5-1	TRBJ2-5	CASSSSWTEGLGRQETQYF	TGCGCCAGCAGTTCCTCTTGGACCGAAGGGTTAGGACGCCAAGAGACCCAGTACTTC
TRBD1	-	TRBV9	TRBJ1-1	CASSTGGMNTEAFF	TGTGCCAGCAGCACAGGGGGGATGAACACTGAAGCTTTCTTT
TRBD1	-	TRBV7-9	TRBJ1-2	CASSFGQGASGYTF	TGTGCCAGCAGCTTTGGACAGGGGGCTAGTGGCTACACCTTC
-	once	TRBV6-5	TRBJ2-2	CASGGGVYTGELFF	TGTGCCAGCGGCGGGGGCGTGTACACCGGGGAGCTGTTTTTT
-	-	TRBV9	TRBJ1-6	CASDGGAGSPLHF	TGTGCCAGCGATGGGGGGGCCGGTTCACCCCTCCACTTT
-	-	TRBV28	TRBJ2-1	CATGRGPYNEQFF	TGTGCCACCGGTCGTGGGCCATACAATGAGCAGTTCTTC
TRBD1	-	TRBV6-5	TRBJ1-6	CASSYGTGLSPLHF	TGTGCCAGCAGTTACGGGACAGGCCTTTCACCCCTCCACTTT
-	-	TRBV19	TRBJ1-2	CASSIDGYGYTF	TGTGCCAGTAGTATAGATGGCTATGGCTACACCTTC
-	-	TRBV7-2	TRBJ2-7	CASSFFRSYEQYF	TGTGCCAGCAGCTTCTTCCGTAGCTACGAGCAGTACTTC
-	once	TRBV7-9	TRBJ2-7	CAIRLPGLIYEQYF	TGTGCCATCCGACTACCGGGACTTATCTACGAGCAGTACTTC
-	-	TRBV7-3	TRBJ2-2	CASSLWPGSTTGELFF	TGTGCCAGCAGCTTATGGCCAGGGTCAACAACCGGGGAGCTGTTTTTT
TRBD2	-	TRBV3-1/TRBV3-2	TRBJ2-3	CASSQDGRSWVAGFTDTQYF	TGTGCCAGCAGCCAAGATGGGCGATCTTGGGTAGCGGGTTTCACAGATACGCAGTATTTT
-	-	TRBV4-3	TRBJ1-5	CASSQEILSGAQHF	TGCGCCAGCAGCCAAGAGATCCTCTCGGGAGCCCAGCATTTT
TRBD1	-	TRBV10-3	TRBJ1-4	CASGETGDEKLFF	TGTGCCTCGGGGGAGACAGGGGATGAAAAACTGTTTTTT
TRBD2	-	TRBV27	TRBJ2-3	CASGTSGGTDTQYF	TGTGCCAGCGGGACTAGCGGCGGAACAGATACGCAGTATTTT
TRBD2	-	TRBV7-2	TRBJ2-2	CASSFIPGTSGGGLELFF	TGTGCCAGCAGCTTCATCCCCGGGACTAGCGGGGGGGGATTGGAGCTGTTTTTT
-	-	TRBV5-6	TRBJ1-2	CASSLEQNYGYTF	TGTGCCAGCAGCTTAGAACAGAACTATGGCTACACCTTC